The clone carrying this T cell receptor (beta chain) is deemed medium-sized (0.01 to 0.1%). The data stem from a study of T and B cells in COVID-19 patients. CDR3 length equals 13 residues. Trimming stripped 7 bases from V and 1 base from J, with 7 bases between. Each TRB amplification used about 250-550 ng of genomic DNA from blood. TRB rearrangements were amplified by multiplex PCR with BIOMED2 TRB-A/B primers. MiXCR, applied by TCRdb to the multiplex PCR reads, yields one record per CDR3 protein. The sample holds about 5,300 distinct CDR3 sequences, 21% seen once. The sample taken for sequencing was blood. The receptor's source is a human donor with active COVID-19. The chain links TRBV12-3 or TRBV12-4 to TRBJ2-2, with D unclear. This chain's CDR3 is CASTQQNTGELFF. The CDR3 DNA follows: TGTGCCAGCACCCAACAGAACACCGGGGAGCTGTTTTTT.